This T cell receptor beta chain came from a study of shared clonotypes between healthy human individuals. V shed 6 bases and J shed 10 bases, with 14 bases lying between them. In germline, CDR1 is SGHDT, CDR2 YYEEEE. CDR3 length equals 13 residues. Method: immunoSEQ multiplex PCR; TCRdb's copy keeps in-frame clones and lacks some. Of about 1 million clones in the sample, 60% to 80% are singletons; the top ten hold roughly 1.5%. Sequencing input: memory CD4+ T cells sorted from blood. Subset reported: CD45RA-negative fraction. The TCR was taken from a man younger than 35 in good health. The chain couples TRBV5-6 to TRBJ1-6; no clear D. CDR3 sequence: CASTPGAGSPLHF. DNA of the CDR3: TGTGCCAGCACTCCAGGAGCCGGGTCACCCCTCCACTTT.